The 23 T cell receptor beta chains below were found in one sample sequenced in a study of T-cell reconstitution after alpha-beta-depleted transplantation in children. Unique molecular identifiers were incorporated when the TCRbeta library was constructed. From the PCR reads, TCRdb called clonotypes with MiXCR, one entry per CDR3 protein. The profile shows about 610,000 distinct CDR3 sequences, 8% to 11% of them singletons. The sequencing here drew on PBMCs from the stem cell graft donor, taken from the stem cell graft. The receptors come from a human donor who donated a stem cell graft to a child with acute myeloid leukemia.

This clonotype was found many times. The chain links TRBV5-1 to TRBJ2-1; TRBD2 agrees at 7 bases. The CDR3 has 16 residues. Germline trimming cut 3 bases from V and 7 bases from J; bases unmatched to any gene: 13. The germline gives CDR1 SGHRS, CDR2 YFSETQ. The CDR3 DNA reads as TGCGCCAGCAGCTGGGGGACTATAACGGGGAAGAATGAGCAGTTCTTC. It translates to CASSWGTITGKNEQFF.

The chain carries TRBV7-2 and TRBJ1-2, with D tentatively TRBD1 (5 bases). The CDR3 runs 17 residues. The germline V gene has CDR1 SGHTA and CDR2 FQGNSA. Trimming pared 1 base from V and 0 bases from J, leaving 15 bases between. CDR3 bases: TGTGCCAGCAGCTTAGGGGGGGGATTTCAAGCTAACTATGGCTACACCTTC. The encoded protein is CASSLGGGFQANYGYTF.

This clonotype has ten or more counts. The chain joins TRBV18 to TRBJ2-3; the D is unclear. Trimming took off 8 bases at V and 2 bases at J, with 8 bases between the two ends. This CDR3 has 12 residues. Germline V gene sequence: CDR1 KGHSH, CDR2 LQKENI. CDR3 DNA sequence: TGTGCCAGCAGCCCAACCACAGATACGCAGTATTTT. Protein: CASSPTTDTQYF.

The rearrangement links TRBV29-1 to TRBJ1-2, with unresolved D. V lost 3 bases and J lost 2, with 7 bases in between. This CDR3 spans 12 amino acids. CDR1 and CDR2 from the germline V gene are SQVTM and ANQGSEA. The CDR3 spells CSVEGLNYGYTF. CDR3 DNA sequence: TGCAGCGTTGAGGGCCTGAACTATGGCTACACCTTC. The whole variable domain, filled in from reference TRBV29-1 and TRBJ1-2, reads SAVISQKPSRDICQRGTSLTIQCQVDSQVTMMFWYRQQPGQSLTLIATANQGSEATYESGFVIDKFPISRPNLTFSTLTVSNMSPEDSSIYLCSVEGLNYGYTFGSGTRLTVV.

This clonotype has more than one count but fewer than ten. The rearrangement uses TRBV14 and TRBJ2-7; TRBD2 aligns across 10 bases. The CDR3 is 15 amino acids. The V segment lost 8 bases and the J segment 0 bases; nucleotides outside the gene matches: 7. The V gene's germline CDR1 is SGHDN and CDR2 FVKESK. The CDR3 DNA reads TGTGCCAGCGGAGGGAAGCGGGAGGGCTCCTACGAGCAGTACTTC. Its protein product is CASGGKREGSYEQYF.

The chain uses TRBV28 and TRBJ2-7; D is possibly TRBD2 (5 bases). V shed 2 bases and J shed 5 bases, with 10 bases lying between them. Germline V gene lookup returns CDR1 MDHEN and CDR2 SYDVKM. This CDR3 spans 13 amino acids. As DNA, the CDR3 is TGTGCCAGCAGTTTAAATCCGACTAACGAGCAGTACTTC. This translates into CASSLNPTNEQYF.

Notes on this clonotype: The junction departs from germline at one end; a sequencing error may be responsible. J is TRBJ2-7 and V is TRBV11-2; unclear D gene. CDR3 length: 13 residues. Germline V lookup: CDR1 SGHAT, CDR2 FQNNGV. The CDR3 reads CASSLETIGSLHF. The DNA for the CDR3 is TGTGCCAGCAGCTTAGAAACCATAGGAAGTTTGCACTTC.

The V and J genes are TRBV18 and TRBJ2-5; no clear D gene. Looked up from germline, CDR1 is KGHSH and CDR2 is LQKENI. Trimming pared 4 bases from V and 4 bases from J, leaving 19 bases between. This CDR3 region has 16 residues. The CDR3: CASSLEVPERGETQYF. DNA of the CDR3: TGTGCCAGCTCACTAGAGGTCCCGGAGAGAGGAGAGACCCAGTACTTC.

This clonotype was seen a handful of times. The CDR3 region has the DNA TGTGCCAGCAGCCAAGATCCGGGGGGCGGGACTAGCGGGAGGAATGAGCAGTTCTTC. Amino acid sequence: CASSQDPGGGTSGRNEQFF. The chain employs TRBV4-2 and TRBJ2-1; TRBD2 matches 15 bases. Germline values: CDR1 LGHNA, CDR2 YNFKEQ. Trimming cost V 0 bases and J 7 bases; bases outside gene matches: 10. This CDR3 comprises 19 residues.

This clonotype was seen at least ten times. One end of the junction is discordant with germline, which a read error may explain. This rearrangement joins TRBV5-1 to TRBJ2-1; TRBD2 aligns across 7 bases. Germline V gene lookup returns CDR1 SGHRS and CDR2 YFSETQ. This CDR3 region has 15 residues. CDR3 sequence reads: CASSPTGGSYNEQFF. The CDR3 region has the DNA TGTGCCAGCTCACCGACGGGAGGCTCCTACAATGAGCAGTTCTTC.

This clonotype was observed many times. V and J are TRBV7-2 and TRBJ2-1; TRBD2 matches 8 bases. The CDR3 loop spans 16 amino acids. CDR1 and CDR2 from the germline V gene are SGHTA and FQGNSA. V shed 4 bases and J 6 bases; nucleotides not matched to a gene: 11. The CDR3 DNA reads TGTGCCAGCAGCTGGCGGGGCGGGAGGACCAGCAATGAGCAGTTCTTC. Translating it yields CASSWRGGRTSNEQFF.

The chain has TRBV7-9 and TRBJ2-3; D gene uncertain. This CDR3 contains 12 residues. Trimming took 2 bases from V and 5 from J, leaving 5 bases between them. Germline loops: CDR1 SEHNR, CDR2 FQNEAQ (reference sequence). The CDR3 region is CASSLIVDTQYF. In DNA, the CDR3 is TGTGCCAGCAGCTTAATCGTAGATACGCAGTATTTT.

This clonotype was recorded a few times. The chain combines TRBV20-1 with TRBJ2-7, with TRBD2 matching 13 bases. The ends lost 6 bases at V and 2 bases at J; junction bases unmatched: 7. This CDR3 has 15 amino acids. CDR1 DFQATT and CDR2 SNEGSKA come from the germline V gene (reference sequence). CDR3 in amino acids: CSAVLGLAGPYEQYF. The CDR3 DNA reads TGCAGTGCCGTACTGGGACTAGCGGGACCCTACGAGCAGTACTTC.

This clonotype has just a few counts. The V gene is TRBV7-3, the J gene TRBJ2-3, with TRBD2 matching over 8 bases. Trimming at V came to 2 bases and at J to 2 bases, leaving 6 bases not matched to a gene. Germline CDR1 and CDR2: SGHTA and FQGTGA. The CDR3 covers 16 residues. The CDR3 loop reads CASSLFSGGNTDTQYF. CDR3 DNA sequence: TGTGCCAGCAGCTTATTCAGCGGGGGTAACACAGATACGCAGTATTTT.

The chain uses TRBV4-3 and TRBJ2-3; maybe TRBD2 (6 bases). This CDR3 spans 18 amino acids. Germline V lookup: CDR1 LGHNA, CDR2 YSLEER. Trimming took 0 bases from V and 1 from J, leaving 17 bases between them. The CDR3 coding sequence is TGCGCCAGCAGCCAAGAAGTTGAGGTTAGGGAGGGCACAGATACGCAGTATTTT. This translates into CASSQEVEVREGTDTQYF.

The sample holds many counts of this clonotype. The rearrangement joins TRBV7-9 to TRBJ2-3, with a possible D match to TRBD2 (6 bases). Germline CDR1 reads SEHNR; CDR2 reads FQNEAQ (reference sequence). The length of the CDR3 is 15 residues. The V end was cut by 8 bases, the J end by 2 bases, with 17 bases between. The CDR3: CASRPVGGVTDTQYF. DNA for the CDR3: TGTGCCAGCCGACCGGTCGGCGGGGTCACAGATACGCAGTATTTT.

V usage is TRBV9 and J usage is TRBJ2-7, with 11 bases fitting TRBD2. Trimming at V came to 2 bases and at J to 5 bases, leaving 6 bases not matched to a gene. Per the germline V gene, CDR1 is SGDLS and CDR2 is YYNGEE. The CDR3 spans 15 residues. The CDR3 DNA is TGTGCCAGCAGCGTTAGCGGGAGGGCCTATCACGAGCAGTACTTC. This sequence encodes CASSVSGRAYHEQYF.

This clonotype was recorded many times. The V call is TRBV6-5, the J call TRBJ2-5; no clear D. Trimming removed 5 bases from V and 5 bases from J, with 6 bases in between. Germline values: CDR1 MNHEY, CDR2 SVGAGI. This CDR3 contains 11 residues. CDR3 residues: CASSKRETQYF. CDR3 nucleotide sequence: TGTGCCAGCAGTAAGAGGGAGACCCAGTACTTC.

This clonotype was recorded a few times. This rearrangement joins TRBV25-1 to TRBJ2-7; D is uncertain. Germline values: CDR1 MGHDK, CDR2 SYGVNS. CDR3 length: 14 amino acids. Between the trimmed V and J ends, which lost 3 bases and 6 bases, there was a span of 15 bases. The CDR3 here is CASSEESRWGEQYF. In DNA form, the CDR3 reads TGTGCCAGCAGTGAGGAGTCTCGGTGGGGCGAGCAGTACTTC.

This clonotype has just a few counts. The chain couples TRBV29-1 to TRBJ2-1, with D maybe TRBD2 (7 bases). In germline, CDR1 is SQVTM, CDR2 ANQGSEA. This CDR3 has 12 residues. Trimming took 4 bases from V and 7 from J, leaving 11 bases between them. The CDR3 DNA reads as TGCAGCGTTGCAAAGGGGGGGAATGAGCAGTTCTTC. Encoded protein: CSVAKGGNEQFF.

The V and J genes are TRBV29-1 and TRBJ1-1; TRBD1 might be the D (5 bases). The CDR3 loop spans 12 amino acids. CDR1 SQVTM and CDR2 ANQGSEA come from the germline V gene. Deletions cut 8 bases from V and 1 base from J, with 11 bases between. DNA of the CDR3: TGCAGCATGGGACGGGAGAACACTGAAGCTTTCTTT. This codes for CSMGRENTEAFF.

This clonotype was observed a few times. The CDR3 reads CASSQGVTKNTEAFF. CDR3 nucleotides: TGTGCCAGCAGCCAAGGGGTTACAAAGAACACTGAAGCTTTCTTT. The V call is TRBV4-2, the J call TRBJ1-1; no clear D. CDR3 length: 15 amino acids. Trimming cost V 1 base and J 1 base, with 10 bases left between them. Germline assignment: CDR1 LGHNA and CDR2 YNFKEQ.

This clonotype has just a few counts. This chain connects TRBV6-5 to TRBJ2-2; perhaps TRBD2 as D (6 bases). Germline loops: CDR1 MNHEY, CDR2 SVGAGI. Trimming took off 6 bases at V and 3 bases at J, with 20 bases between the two ends. This CDR3 region has 17 residues. CDR3 nucleotides: TGTGCCAGCAGATACATTTGGCGGGGTGGGGACACCGGGGAGCTGTTTTTT. The encoded protein is CASRYIWRGGDTGELFF.